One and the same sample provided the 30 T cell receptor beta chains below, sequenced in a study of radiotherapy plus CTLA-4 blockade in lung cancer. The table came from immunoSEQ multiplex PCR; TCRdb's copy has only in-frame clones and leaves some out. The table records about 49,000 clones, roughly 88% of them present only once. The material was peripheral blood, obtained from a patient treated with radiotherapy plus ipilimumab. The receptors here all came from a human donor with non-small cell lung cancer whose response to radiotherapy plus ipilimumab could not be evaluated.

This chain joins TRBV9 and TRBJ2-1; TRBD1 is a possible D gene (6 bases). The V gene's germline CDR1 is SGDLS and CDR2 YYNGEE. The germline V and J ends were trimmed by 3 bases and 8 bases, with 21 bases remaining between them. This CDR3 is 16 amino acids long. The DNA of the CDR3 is TGTGCCAGCAGCGCTGGGGGCGCAGCGGTCTGGGATGAGCAGTTCTTC. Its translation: CASSAGGAAVWDEQFF.

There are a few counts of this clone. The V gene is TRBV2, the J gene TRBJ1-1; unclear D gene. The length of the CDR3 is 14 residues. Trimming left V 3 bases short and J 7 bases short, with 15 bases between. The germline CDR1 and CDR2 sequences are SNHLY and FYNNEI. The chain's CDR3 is CASSDPWRQSEAFF. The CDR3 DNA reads TGTGCCAGCAGTGATCCCTGGCGGCAGAGTGAAGCTTTCTTT.

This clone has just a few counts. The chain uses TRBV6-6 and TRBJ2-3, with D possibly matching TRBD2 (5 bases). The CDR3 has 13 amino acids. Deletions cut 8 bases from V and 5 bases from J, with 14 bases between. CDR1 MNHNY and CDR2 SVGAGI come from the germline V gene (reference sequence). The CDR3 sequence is CASLPTAGDTQYF. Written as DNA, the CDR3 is TGTGCCAGCCTACCCACCGCGGGAGATACGCAGTATTTT.

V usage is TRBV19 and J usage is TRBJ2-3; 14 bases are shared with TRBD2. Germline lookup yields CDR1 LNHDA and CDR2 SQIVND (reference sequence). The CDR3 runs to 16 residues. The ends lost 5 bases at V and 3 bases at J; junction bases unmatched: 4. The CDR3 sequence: CASSLGLAGATDTQYF. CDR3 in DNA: TGTGCCAGTAGTTTGGGACTAGCGGGGGCTACAGATACGCAGTATTTT.

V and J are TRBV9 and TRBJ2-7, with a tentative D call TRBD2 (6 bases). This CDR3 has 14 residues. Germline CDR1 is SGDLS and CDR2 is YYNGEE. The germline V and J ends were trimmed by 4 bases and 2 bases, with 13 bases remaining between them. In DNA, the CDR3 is TGTGCCAGCAGCACTTCGGGAGCCCCCTACGAGCAGTACTTC. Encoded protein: CASSTSGAPYEQYF.

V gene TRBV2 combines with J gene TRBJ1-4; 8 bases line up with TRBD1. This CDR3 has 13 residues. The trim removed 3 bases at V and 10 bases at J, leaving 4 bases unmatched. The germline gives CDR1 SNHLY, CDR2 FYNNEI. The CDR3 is CASSESGTGKLFF. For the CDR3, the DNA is TGTGCCAGCAGTGAGTCCGGGACAGGAAAACTGTTTTTT. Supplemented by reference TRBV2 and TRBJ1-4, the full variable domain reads EPEVTQTPSHQVTQMGQEVILRCVPISNHLYFYWYRQILGQKVEFLVSFYNNEISEKSEIFDDQFSVERPDGSNFTLKIRSTKLEDSAMYFCASSESGTGKLFFGSGTQLSVL.

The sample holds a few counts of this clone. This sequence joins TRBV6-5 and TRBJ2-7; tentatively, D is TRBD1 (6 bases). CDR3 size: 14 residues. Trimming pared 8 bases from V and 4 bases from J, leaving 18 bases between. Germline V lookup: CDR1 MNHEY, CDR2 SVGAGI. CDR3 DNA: TGTGCCAGCTCTTCAAGGGGGTCTTTATACGAGCAGTACTTC. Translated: CASSSRGSLYEQYF.

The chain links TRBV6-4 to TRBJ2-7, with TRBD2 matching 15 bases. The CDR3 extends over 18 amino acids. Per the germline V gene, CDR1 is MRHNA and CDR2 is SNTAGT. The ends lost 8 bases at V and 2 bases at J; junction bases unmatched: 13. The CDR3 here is CASCGRTSGRAYPYEQYF. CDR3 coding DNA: TGTGCCAGCTGTGGGCGGACTAGCGGGAGGGCCTATCCCTACGAGCAGTACTTC.

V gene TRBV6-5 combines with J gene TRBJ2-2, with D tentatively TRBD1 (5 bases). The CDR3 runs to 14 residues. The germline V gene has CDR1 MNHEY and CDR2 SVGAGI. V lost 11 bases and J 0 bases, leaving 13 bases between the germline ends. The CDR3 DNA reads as TGTGCCTCCAGGGCGGAGTCGAACACCGGGGAGCTGTTTTTT. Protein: CASRAESNTGELFF.

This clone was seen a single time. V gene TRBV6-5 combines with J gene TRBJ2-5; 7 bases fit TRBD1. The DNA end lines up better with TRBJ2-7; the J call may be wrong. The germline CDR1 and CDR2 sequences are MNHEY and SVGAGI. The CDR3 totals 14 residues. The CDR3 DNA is TGTGCCAGCAGCCTTACGACAGGGCCCTACGAGCAGTACTTC. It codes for CASSLTTGPYEQYF.

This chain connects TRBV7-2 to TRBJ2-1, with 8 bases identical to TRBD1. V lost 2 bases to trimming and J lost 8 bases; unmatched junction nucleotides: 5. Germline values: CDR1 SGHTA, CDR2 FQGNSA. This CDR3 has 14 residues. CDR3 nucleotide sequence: TGTGCCAGCAGCTTACAGGGGGCTCTTTATGAGCAGTTCTTC. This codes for CASSLQGALYEQFF. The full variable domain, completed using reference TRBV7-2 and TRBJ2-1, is GAGVSQSPSNKVTEKGKDVELRCDPISGHTALYWYRQSLGQGLEFLIYFQGNSAPDKSGLPSDRFSAERTGGSVSTLTIQRTQQEDSAVYLCASSLQGALYEQFFGPGTRLTVL.

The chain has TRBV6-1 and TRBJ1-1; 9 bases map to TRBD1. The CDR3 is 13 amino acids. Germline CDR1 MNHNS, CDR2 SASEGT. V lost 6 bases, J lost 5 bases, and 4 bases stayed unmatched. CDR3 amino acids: CASRLTGGTEAFF. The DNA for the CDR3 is TGTGCCAGCAGATTGACAGGGGGTACTGAAGCTTTCTTT.

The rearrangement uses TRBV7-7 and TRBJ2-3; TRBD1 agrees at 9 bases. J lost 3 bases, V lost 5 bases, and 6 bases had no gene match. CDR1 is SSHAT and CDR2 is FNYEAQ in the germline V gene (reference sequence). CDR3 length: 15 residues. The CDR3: CASSLGTGRTDTQYF. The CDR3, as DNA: TGTGCCAGCAGCCTAGGGACAGGGAGGACAGATACGCAGTATTTT.

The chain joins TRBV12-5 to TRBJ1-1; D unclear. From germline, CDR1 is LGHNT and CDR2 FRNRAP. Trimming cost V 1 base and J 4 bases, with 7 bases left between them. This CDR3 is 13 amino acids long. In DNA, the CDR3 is TGTGCTAGTGGTTTGGACTCGCTCACTGAAGCTTTCTTT. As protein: CASGLDSLTEAFF. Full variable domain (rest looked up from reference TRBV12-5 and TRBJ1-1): DARVTQTPRHKVTEMGQEVTMRCQPILGHNTVFWYRQTMMQGLELLAYFRNRAPLDDSGMPKDRFSAEMPDATLATLKIQPSEPRDSAVYFCASGLDSLTEAFFGQGTRLTVV.

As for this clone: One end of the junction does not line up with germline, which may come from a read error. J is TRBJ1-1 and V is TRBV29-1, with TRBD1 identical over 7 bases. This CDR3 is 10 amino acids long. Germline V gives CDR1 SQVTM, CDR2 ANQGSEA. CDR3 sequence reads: CSVEEGARIF. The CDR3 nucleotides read TGCAGCGTCGAGGAGGGGGCTCGAATCTTT.

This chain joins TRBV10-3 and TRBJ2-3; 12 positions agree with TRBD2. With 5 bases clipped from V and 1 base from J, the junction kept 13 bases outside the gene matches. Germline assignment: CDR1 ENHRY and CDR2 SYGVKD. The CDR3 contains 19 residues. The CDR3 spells CAISLRTSGTPRGTDTQYF. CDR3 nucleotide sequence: TGTGCCATCAGTCTCAGGACTAGCGGGACCCCAAGGGGCACAGATACGCAGTATTTT.

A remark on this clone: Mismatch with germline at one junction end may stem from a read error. The CDR3: CASSQGWQGGYEQYF. The DNA of the CDR3 is TGCGCCAGCAGCCAAGGGTGGCAGGGAGGGTACGAGCAGTACTTC. This rearrangement joins TRBV5-4 to TRBJ2-7, with 7 bases lining up with TRBD2. The CDR3 contains 15 residues. Per the germline V gene, CDR1 is SGHNT and CDR2 is YYREEE (reference sequence).

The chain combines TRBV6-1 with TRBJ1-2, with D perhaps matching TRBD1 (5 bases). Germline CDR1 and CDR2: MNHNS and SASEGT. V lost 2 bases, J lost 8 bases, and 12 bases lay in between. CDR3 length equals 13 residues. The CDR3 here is CASSELGGGGYTF. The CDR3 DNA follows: TGTGCCAGCAGTGAATTGGGGGGAGGCGGCTACACCTTC.

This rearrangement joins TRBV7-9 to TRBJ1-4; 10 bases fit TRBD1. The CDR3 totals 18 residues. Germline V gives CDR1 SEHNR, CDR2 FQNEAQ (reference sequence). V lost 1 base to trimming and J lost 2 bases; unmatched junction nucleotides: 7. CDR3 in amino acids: CASSLGDRGPSTNEKLFF. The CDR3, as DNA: TGTGCCAGCAGCTTAGGCGACAGGGGGCCGTCTACTAATGAAAAACTGTTTTTT.

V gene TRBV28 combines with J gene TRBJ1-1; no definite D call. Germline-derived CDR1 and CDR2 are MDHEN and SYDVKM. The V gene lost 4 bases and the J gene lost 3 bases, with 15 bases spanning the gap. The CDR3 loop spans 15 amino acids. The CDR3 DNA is TGTGCCAGCAGTTCCCCCCCCGGCGGGGACACTGAAGCTTTCTTT. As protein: CASSSPPGGDTEAFF.

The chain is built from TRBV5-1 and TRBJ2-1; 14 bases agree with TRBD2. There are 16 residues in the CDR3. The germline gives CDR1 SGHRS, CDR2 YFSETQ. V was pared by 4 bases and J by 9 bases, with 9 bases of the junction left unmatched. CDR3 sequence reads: CASSRSGTSGSGEQFF. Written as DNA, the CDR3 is TGCGCCAGCAGCCGCTCTGGGACTAGCGGGAGCGGTGAGCAGTTCTTC.

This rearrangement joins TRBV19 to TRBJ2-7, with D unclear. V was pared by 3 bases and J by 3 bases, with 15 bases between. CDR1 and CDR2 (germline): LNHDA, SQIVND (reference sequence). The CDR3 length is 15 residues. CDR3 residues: CASSIGAGSFYEQYF. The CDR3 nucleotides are TGTGCCAGTAGTATCGGCGCAGGAAGCTTCTACGAGCAGTACTTC.

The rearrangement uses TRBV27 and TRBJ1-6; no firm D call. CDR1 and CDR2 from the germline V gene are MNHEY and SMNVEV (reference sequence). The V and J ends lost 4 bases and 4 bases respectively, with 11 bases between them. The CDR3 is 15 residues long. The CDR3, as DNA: TGTGCCAGCAGTTCACTGACGGGTTATAATTCACCCCTCCACTTT. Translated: CASSSLTGYNSPLHF.

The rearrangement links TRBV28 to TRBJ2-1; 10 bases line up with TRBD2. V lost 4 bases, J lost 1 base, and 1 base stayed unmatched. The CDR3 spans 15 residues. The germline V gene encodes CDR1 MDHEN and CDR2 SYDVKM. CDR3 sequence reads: CASSSSGSSYNEQFF. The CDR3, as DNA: TGTGCCAGCAGTTCTAGCGGGAGTTCCTACAATGAGCAGTTCTTC.

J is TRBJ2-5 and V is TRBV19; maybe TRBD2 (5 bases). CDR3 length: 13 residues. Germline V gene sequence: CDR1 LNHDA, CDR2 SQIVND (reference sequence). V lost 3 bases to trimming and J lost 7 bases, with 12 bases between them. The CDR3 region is CASSIGNRGTQYF. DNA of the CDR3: TGTGCCAGTAGTATTGGGAACCGGGGGACCCAGTACTTC.

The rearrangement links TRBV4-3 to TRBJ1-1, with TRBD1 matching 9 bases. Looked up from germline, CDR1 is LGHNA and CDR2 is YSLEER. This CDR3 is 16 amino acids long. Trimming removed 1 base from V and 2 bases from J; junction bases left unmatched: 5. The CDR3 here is CASSQVPTGGNTEAFF. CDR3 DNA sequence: TGCGCCAGCAGCCAAGTACCGACAGGGGGAAACACTGAAGCTTTCTTT.

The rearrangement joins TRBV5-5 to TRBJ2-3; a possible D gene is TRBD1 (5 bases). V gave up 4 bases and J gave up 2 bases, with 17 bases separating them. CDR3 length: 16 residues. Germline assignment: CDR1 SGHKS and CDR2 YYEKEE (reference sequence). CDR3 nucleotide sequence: TGTGCCAGCAGCCCGTTGCCGACAGACTCCACAGATACGCAGTATTTT. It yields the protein CASSPLPTDSTDTQYF.

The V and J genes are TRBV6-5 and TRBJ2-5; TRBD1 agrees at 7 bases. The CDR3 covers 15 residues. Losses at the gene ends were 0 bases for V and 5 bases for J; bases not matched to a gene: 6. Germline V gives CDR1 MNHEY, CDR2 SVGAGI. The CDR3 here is CASSYSQGVSETQYF. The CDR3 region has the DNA TGTGCCAGCAGTTACTCTCAGGGGGTTAGCGAGACCCAGTACTTC.

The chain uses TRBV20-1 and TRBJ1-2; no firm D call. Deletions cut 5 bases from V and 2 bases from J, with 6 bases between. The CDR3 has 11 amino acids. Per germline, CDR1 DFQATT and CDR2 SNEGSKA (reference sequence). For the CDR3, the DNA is TGCAGTGCTCCTAGGAACTATGGCTACACCTTC. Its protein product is CSAPRNYGYTF.

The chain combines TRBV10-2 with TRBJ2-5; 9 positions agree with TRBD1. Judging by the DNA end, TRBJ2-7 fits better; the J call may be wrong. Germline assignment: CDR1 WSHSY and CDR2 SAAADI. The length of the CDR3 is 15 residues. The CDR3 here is CASSESRQGGYEQYF. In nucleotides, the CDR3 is TGCGCCAGCAGTGAGTCCAGACAGGGGGGCTACGAGCAGTACTTC.